The 18 T cell receptor beta chains below all came from one sample that was sequenced in a study of blood T cells in healthy people across ages. With a J-beta primer mix and a sample-barcoded 5' primer, a second PCR ran 7 to 11 cycles. TCRdb reanalysed the 5' RACE reads using MiXCR and keeps one entry per CDR3 protein. Found here are fewer than 800,000 distinct CDR3 sequences, about 30% of them singletons; the top ten hold 15%. The sequencing input was blood. Receptors originate from a woman aged 80 or older in good health.

The chain combines TRBV24-1 with TRBJ2-5; maybe TRBD2 (6 bases). Trimming took off 3 bases at V and 3 bases at J, with 13 bases between the two ends. Germline V gene data show CDR1 as KGHDR and CDR2 as SFDVKD. This CDR3 region has 15 residues. The DNA for the CDR3 is TGTGCCACCAGTGATCGCTCGGAGCGGGAAGAGACCCAGTACTTC. Its translation: CATSDRSEREETQYF.

This clonotype occurred a few times. J is TRBJ2-3 and V is TRBV5-5, with 9 bases identical to TRBD2. The germline gives CDR1 SGHKS, CDR2 YYEKEE (reference sequence). The length of the CDR3 is 15 residues. J lost 6 bases, V lost 3 bases, and 8 bases had no gene match. In nucleotides, the CDR3 is TGTGCCAGCAGCTACCTAGGCGGGGGGGGGGATACGCAGTATTTT. Protein: CASSYLGGGGDTQYF.

Many counts were recorded for this clonotype. The chain joins TRBV6-5 to TRBJ2-5, with D uncertain. The germline V gene encodes CDR1 MNHEY and CDR2 SVGAGI. V lost 2 bases and J 7 bases, leaving 11 bases between the germline ends. This CDR3 spans 13 amino acids. The CDR3 loop is CASSYPTSGTQYF. CDR3 DNA sequence: TGTGCCAGCAGTTACCCTACATCTGGGACCCAGTACTTC.

This sequence joins TRBV2 and TRBJ1-1; no clear D gene. CDR3 length: 15 amino acids. CDR1 SNHLY and CDR2 FYNNEI come from the germline V gene. The germline V and J ends were trimmed by 0 bases and 1 base, with 9 bases remaining between them. The CDR3 reads CASSEASAANTEAFF. Here the CDR3 DNA reads TGTGCCAGCAGTGAAGCGTCGGCAGCGAACACTGAAGCTTTCTTT.

This chain uses TRBV5-6 with TRBJ1-1, with D tentatively TRBD1 (5 bases). This CDR3 has 15 amino acids. V gave up 4 bases and J gave up 6 bases, with 19 bases separating them. CDR1 and CDR2 from the germline V gene are SGHDT and YYEEEE. The chain's CDR3 is CASSPNYFRDSEAFF. In nucleotides, the CDR3 is TGTGCCAGCAGCCCAAACTACTTCCGGGACTCTGAAGCTTTCTTT.

This clonotype was counted at least ten times. The J gene is TRBJ2-1, the V gene TRBV5-5; D is undetermined. Germline assignment: CDR1 SGHKS and CDR2 YYEKEE (reference sequence). V gave up 2 bases and J gave up 7 bases, with 4 bases separating them. The CDR3 is made up of 11 amino acids. The CDR3 is CASSFPNEQFF. In DNA, the CDR3 is TGTGCCAGCAGCTTCCCTAATGAGCAGTTCTTC.

Many counts were recorded for this clonotype. The V gene is TRBV11-2, the J gene TRBJ2-7; TRBD1 might be the D (5 bases). CDR1 is SGHAT and CDR2 is FQNNGV in the germline V gene. V was clipped by 5 bases and J by 5 bases, with 22 bases between them. The CDR3 is 16 amino acids. The CDR3 reads CASSRPAGAALDEQYF. The CDR3 DNA sequence: TGTGCCAGCAGCCGACCTGCTGGGGCAGCTCTTGACGAGCAGTACTTC.

This chain joins TRBV20-1 and TRBJ1-5; TRBD1 might be the D (6 bases). CDR3 length equals 13 residues. V dropped 6 bases and J dropped 7 bases, with 16 bases sitting between them. CDR1 is DFQATT, CDR2 SNEGSKA, per germline (reference sequence). The CDR3 sequence is CSALTGSGQPQHF. CDR3 DNA sequence: TGCAGTGCGCTGACAGGCTCGGGGCAGCCCCAGCATTTT.

V gene TRBV4-1 combines with J gene TRBJ1-5; no clear D gene. The germline V and J ends were trimmed by 2 bases and 0 bases, with 8 bases remaining between them. CDR1 MGHRA and CDR2 YSYEKL come from the germline V gene. The CDR3 is 15 amino acids. CDR3 loop: CASSQPRYSNQPQHF. The CDR3 DNA is TGCGCCAGCAGCCAACCCCGCTATAGCAATCAGCCCCAGCATTTT.

This clonotype was counted many times. A much larger clone sits a single nucleotide away, making a read error possible. This chain connects TRBV5-1 to TRBJ2-4; 13 bases line up with TRBD2. Trimming cost V 0 bases and J 8 bases; bases outside gene matches: 5. CDR3 length equals 16 residues. Germline-derived CDR1 and CDR2 are SGHRS and YFSETQ. CDR3 protein: CASSLGLAGGWDIQYF. The CDR3 DNA sequence: TGCGCCAGCAGCTTGGGACTAGCGGGGGGCTGGGACATTCAGTACTTC.

The chain links TRBV5-1 to TRBJ2-4; 8 nucleotides line up with TRBD1. V shed 4 bases, J shed 1 base, and the junction held 7 bases outside the gene matches. Germline V CDR1 and CDR2: SGHRS, YFSETQ. CDR3 length equals 16 residues. CDR3 amino acids: CASSRGQASAKNIQYF. CDR3 nucleotide sequence: TGCGCCAGCAGCCGGGGACAGGCTAGCGCCAAAAACATTCAGTACTTC.

The sample holds one count of this clonotype. One base away lies a much larger clone, so this may be a sequencing read error. V usage is TRBV20-1 and J usage is TRBJ2-1; TRBD2 matches 9 bases. The DNA end is a closer match to TRBJ2-7, so the J assignment may be wrong. The germline gives CDR1 DFQATT, CDR2 SNEGSKA (reference sequence). This CDR3 comprises 15 residues. The CDR3, as DNA: TGCAGTGCTAGTAGTCCAGCGGGGGGTTACAATGAGCAGTACTTC. Protein sequence: CSASSPAGGYNEQYF.

This clonotype was recorded at least ten times. V gene TRBV7-2 combines with J gene TRBJ2-5; TRBD1 agrees at 8 bases. The J segment lost 1 base and the V segment lost 5 bases, leaving 3 bases of the junction unmatched. Germline V gives CDR1 SGHTA, CDR2 FQGNSA. The CDR3 has 14 residues. CDR3 loop: CASSMGQAQETQYF. The CDR3 DNA follows: TGTGCCAGCAGCATGGGACAGGCCCAAGAGACCCAGTACTTC.

Remarks on this clonotype: The CDR3 ends on some other residue instead of the conserved phenylalanine or tryptophan, so this is likely a read error. This chain connects TRBV9 to TRBJ2-3; D unclear. Trimming cost V 3 bases and J 1 base, with 9 bases left between them. This CDR3 has 14 amino acids. In germline, CDR1 is SGDLS, CDR2 YYNGEE. The CDR3 is CASSGERRTDTQYL. DNA of the CDR3: TGTGCCAGCAGCGGAGAACGACGCACAGATACGCAGTATCTT.

This clonotype was observed many times. The chain joins TRBV5-1 to TRBJ1-2; D is undetermined. V was cut by 3 bases and J by 0 bases, with 9 bases left in between. Germline V lookup: CDR1 SGHRS, CDR2 YFSETQ. CDR3 size: 14 residues. CDR3 in DNA: TGCGCCAGCAGCTCCGCAGGAACTAACTATGGCTACACCTTC. This gives the protein CASSSAGTNYGYTF.

There are a few counts of this clonotype. J is TRBJ1-2 and V is TRBV20-1, with TRBD1 matching 9 bases. Germline V CDR1 and CDR2: DFQATT, SNEGSKA (reference sequence). Trimming at V came to 0 bases and at J to 4 bases, leaving 3 bases not matched to a gene. The CDR3 is made up of 14 amino acids. The CDR3 spells CSARELTGGYGYTF. DNA of the CDR3: TGCAGTGCTAGAGAGTTGACAGGGGGCTATGGCTACACCTTC.

The table lists this clonotype with a few counts. The chain couples TRBV6-2 or TRBV6-3 to TRBJ2-3; tentative D call: TRBD2 (5 bases). This CDR3 has 14 residues. The germline gives CDR1 MNHEY, CDR2 SVGEGT. V dropped 10 bases and J dropped 0 bases, with 14 bases sitting between them. In nucleotides, the CDR3 is TGTGCCACCAAGGGAGCGTTTAGCACAGATACGCAGTATTTT. Its translation: CATKGAFSTDTQYF.

V gene TRBV20-1 combines with J gene TRBJ1-5; the D gene is possibly TRBD1 (5 bases). Germline lookup yields CDR1 DFQATT and CDR2 SNEGSKA (reference sequence). This CDR3 has 14 residues. Trimming shortened V by 1 base and J by 7 bases, and 14 bases separated the two germline ends. The CDR3 here is CSARGGSAEQPQHF. DNA of the CDR3: TGCAGTGCTAGAGGGGGCTCCGCGGAGCAGCCCCAGCATTTT.